Presented here are 17 T cell receptor beta chains from one specimen sequenced in a study of CD4 T cells in relation to SARS-CoV-2 and coronaviruses. Their cognate antigens are unknown. Using immunoSEQ multiplex PCR, the repertoire was profiled, and TCRdb retains in-frame clones only, with some absent. The sample includes about 21,000 clones, less than 85% seen only once; the top ten take approximately 15%. Before the COVID-19 pandemic, during about 2010-2018, CD4+ T cells were taken from unexposed donors. The cells were cultured for about ten days before CD4+ T cells were isolated. Material: CD4+ T cells from PBMCs, cultured in vitro. Receptors originate from a human donor in good health.

V and J are TRBV3-1 (or the pseudogene TRBV3-2) and TRBJ2-2, with 7 bases fitting TRBD2. Germline assignment: CDR1 LGHDT and CDR2 YNNKEL (reference sequence). J gave up 5 bases and V 1 base, and 16 bases lay outside the gene matches. CDR3 length equals 19 residues. CDR3 sequence (DNA): TGTGCCAGCAGCCAAGTTAGTGGGAGGGCTACTTTCGGGACCGGGGAGCTGTTTTTT. This sequence encodes CASSQVSGRATFGTGELFF.

This chain links TRBV2 with TRBJ2-1; 10 positions match TRBD2. CDR3 length: 14 residues. Unmatched junction bases numbered 11, after V lost 8 bases and J lost 10 bases. Germline V gene lookup returns CDR1 SNHLY and CDR2 FYNNEI. The CDR3: CASEGVAGGEEQFF. The CDR3 nucleotides read TGTGCCAGCGAGGGGGTAGCGGGAGGAGAGGAGCAGTTCTTC.

This clone was counted a single time. The rearrangement joins TRBV5-1 to TRBJ2-7, with D uncertain. CDR1 is SGHRS, CDR2 YFSETQ, per germline. V gave up 0 bases and J gave up 2 bases, with 12 bases separating them. CDR3 size: 15 residues. The CDR3 sequence is CASSLVVTATYEQYF. CDR3 nucleotide sequence: TGCGCCAGCAGCTTGGTAGTAACAGCCACCTACGAGCAGTACTTC.

The chain joins TRBV7-8 to TRBJ2-7; D tentatively fits TRBD1 or TRBD2 (7 bases each). Germline V lookup: CDR1 SGHVS, CDR2 FQNEAQ. The CDR3 is 13 amino acids. Trimming took 4 bases from V and 4 from J, leaving 11 bases between them. The CDR3 loop reads CASSWEGAYEQYF. DNA of the CDR3: TGTGCCAGCAGCTGGGAGGGGGCATACGAGCAGTACTTC.

The genes are TRBV5-4 and TRBJ1-6; 7 bases match TRBD1. After removal of 2 bases from V and 0 bases from J, the junction contained 8 bases not matched to a gene. The germline V gene encodes CDR1 SGHNT and CDR2 YYREEE (reference sequence). CDR3 length: 18 residues. The CDR3 is CASSLNRGLGSYNSPLHF. CDR3 bases: TGTGCCAGCAGCTTAAACAGGGGATTGGGCTCCTATAATTCACCCCTCCACTTT.

In this sample, this clone is large. This CDR3 reads CASSSPDRGPGQPQHF. The CDR3, as DNA: TGTGCCAGCAGCTCACCGGACAGGGGGCCGGGTCAGCCCCAGCATTTT. V and J are TRBV11-3 and TRBJ1-5; TRBD1 aligns across 11 bases. V dropped 4 bases and J dropped 6; count of bases not matched to a gene: 8. The CDR3 totals 16 residues. From germline, CDR1 is SGHNT and CDR2 YENEEA.

The chain employs TRBV24-1 and TRBJ1-2; no clear D. V was cut by 4 bases and J by 1 base, with 6 bases left in between. Germline CDR1 is KGHDR and CDR2 is SFDVKD. The CDR3 runs to 13 residues. The CDR3: CATSDDVNYGYTF. The CDR3 DNA sequence: TGTGCCACCAGTGACGACGTTAACTATGGCTACACCTTC.

The V gene is TRBV6-5, the J gene TRBJ1-2, with 8 bases identical to TRBD1. V lost 6 bases, J lost 7 bases, and 10 bases stayed unmatched. The CDR3 is 14 residues long. The germline CDR1 and CDR2 sequences are MNHEY and SVGAGI. The DNA of the CDR3 is TGTGCCAGCAGCTCCGACCAGGGGGCGGGTGGCTACACCTTC. It yields the protein CASSSDQGAGGYTF.

This chain joins TRBV6-6 and TRBJ1-5; no reliable D call. Trimming stripped 6 bases from V and 5 bases from J, with 14 bases between. The CDR3 contains 14 residues. CDR1 is MNHNY, CDR2 SVGAGI, per germline (reference sequence). The CDR3 DNA reads as TGTGCCAGCAGACAAGGTGGATTTGATCAGCCCCAGCATTTT. The encoded protein is CASRQGGFDQPQHF.

The CDR3 region has the DNA TGTGCCAGCAGTTGGGACGTCGGGGAGCTGTTTTTT. Translation gives CASSWDVGELFF. J is TRBJ2-2 and V is TRBV5-4; tentatively, D is TRBD1 or TRBD2 (5 bases each). The germline V gene encodes CDR1 SGHNT and CDR2 YYREEE (reference sequence). V was trimmed by 5 bases and J by 7 bases, leaving 9 bases between them. CDR3 length: 12 amino acids.

The rearrangement uses TRBV7-9 and TRBJ2-6; D is unresolved. Deletions cut 2 bases from V and 0 bases from J, with 2 bases between. CDR3 length: 14 amino acids. Germline CDR1 SEHNR, CDR2 FQNEAQ (reference sequence). CDR3 sequence (DNA): TGTGCCAGCAGCTTAAACTCTGGGGCCAACGTCCTGACTTTC. This encodes CASSLNSGANVLTF.

V gene TRBV7-3 combines with J gene TRBJ2-1, with 10 nucleotides matching TRBD2. The CDR3 is 16 amino acids. CDR1 SGHTA and CDR2 FQGTGA come from the germline V gene. Unmatched junction bases numbered 6, after V lost 0 bases and J lost 7 bases. For the CDR3, the DNA is TGTGCCAGCAGCTTAACCCTTCAGCGGGGGGGGAATGAGCAGTTCTTC. It translates to CASSLTLQRGGNEQFF.

The CDR3 loop is CASSPTGGGAANYGYTF. DNA for the CDR3: TGTGCCAGCAGCCCCACCGGCGGGGGGGCGGCTAACTATGGCTACACCTTC. The rearrangement links TRBV7-2 to TRBJ1-2, with D tentatively TRBD1 (6 bases). The V end lost 5 bases, the J end lost 0 bases, and 19 bases lay between the germline ends. The germline V gene encodes CDR1 SGHTA and CDR2 FQGNSA. CDR3 length: 17 residues.

J is TRBJ2-1 and V is TRBV11-3; 9 positions match TRBD2. V dropped 8 bases and J dropped 8; count of bases not matched to a gene: 13. This CDR3 has 15 amino acids. In germline, CDR1 is SGHNT, CDR2 YENEEA. CDR3 in DNA: TGTGCCAGCGCTCCGGGTCCTAGCGGGATCGATGAGCAGTTCTTC. It codes for CASAPGPSGIDEQFF.

The chain carries TRBV19 and TRBJ2-3, with 10 bases identical to TRBD2. From germline, CDR1 is LNHDA and CDR2 SQIVND (reference sequence). The V and J ends lost 1 base and 3 bases, in that order; junction bases with no gene match: 4. The CDR3 totals 16 residues. The CDR3 protein is CASSIVASGSTDTQYF. The CDR3 region has the DNA TGTGCCAGTAGTATAGTGGCTAGCGGGAGTACAGATACGCAGTATTTT.

The chain combines TRBV6-5 with TRBJ2-7, with D possibly called TRBD1 or TRBD2 (6 bases each). Trimming took off 5 bases at V and 0 bases at J, with 14 bases between the two ends. The CDR3 totals 15 residues. Germline V gives CDR1 MNHEY, CDR2 SVGAGI. CDR3 sequence (DNA): TGTGCCAGCAGTCCTAGGGGGGACCCCTCCTACGAGCAGTACTTC. Amino acid sequence: CASSPRGDPSYEQYF.

The rearrangement joins TRBV10-1 to TRBJ1-4, with unresolved D. The CDR3 has 14 amino acids. Germline V CDR1 and CDR2: WNHNN, SYGVQD (reference sequence). V was trimmed by 2 bases and J by 0 bases, leaving 4 bases between them. Here the CDR3 reads CASSEHSTNEKLFF. CDR3 DNA: TGCGCCAGCAGTGAGCATTCAACTAATGAAAAACTGTTTTTT.